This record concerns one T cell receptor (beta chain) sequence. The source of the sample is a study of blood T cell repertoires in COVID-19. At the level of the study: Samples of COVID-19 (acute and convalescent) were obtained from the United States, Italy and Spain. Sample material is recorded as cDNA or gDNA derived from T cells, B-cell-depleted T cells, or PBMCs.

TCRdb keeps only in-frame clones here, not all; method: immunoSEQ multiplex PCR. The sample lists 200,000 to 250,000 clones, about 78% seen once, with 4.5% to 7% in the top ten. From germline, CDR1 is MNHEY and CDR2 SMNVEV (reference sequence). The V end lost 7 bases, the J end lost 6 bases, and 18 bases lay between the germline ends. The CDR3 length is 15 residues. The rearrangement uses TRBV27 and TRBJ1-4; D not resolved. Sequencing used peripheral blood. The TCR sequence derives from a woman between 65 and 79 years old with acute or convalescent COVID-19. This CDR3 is CASNRAGSEDEKLFF. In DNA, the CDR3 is TGTGCCAGCAACCGGGCCGGGAGCGAAGATGAAAAACTGTTTTTT.